The 20 T cell receptor beta chains presented below share a single source sample, sequenced in a study of OX40 agonist ivuxolimab in advanced cancers. TCRdb keeps only in-frame clones here, not all; method: immunoSEQ multiplex PCR. The sample has 50,000 to 85,000 clones, around 85% seen once. This specimen was CD4+ or CD8+ T cells sorted from blood, taken in a trial of the OX40 agonist ivuxolimab. The receptors were sampled from an adult with an advanced solid tumor such as melanoma, head and neck, liver or kidney cancer.

For this clone: The junction does not match germline at one end; this may be a read error. For the CDR3, the DNA is TGTGCCAGCGCACCCCTGGGCTCTGGGGCCAACGTCCTGACTTTC. It yields the protein CASAPLGSGANVLTF. V usage is TRBV18 and J usage is TRBJ2-6; D gene unclear. This CDR3 region has 15 residues. Germline V gene lookup returns CDR1 KGHSH and CDR2 LQKENI. The variable domain in full, with the rest retrieved from reference TRBV18 and TRBJ2-6, is NAGVMQNPRHLVRRRGQEARLRCSPMKGHSHVYWYRQLPEEGLKFMVYLQKENIIDESGMPKERFSAEFPKEGPSILRIQQVVRGDSAAYFCASAPLGSGANVLTFGAGSRLTVL.

This clone came up a few times. This chain links TRBV5-4 with TRBJ1-2, with D perhaps TRBD1 (5 bases). The germline CDR1 and CDR2 sequences are SGHNT and YYREEE (reference sequence). Trimming left V 4 bases short and J 2 bases short, with 15 bases between. The CDR3 has 15 residues. CDR3 in amino acids: CASSPRTGGNYGYTF. In nucleotides, the CDR3 is TGTGCCAGCAGCCCCCGTACGGGGGGAAACTATGGCTACACCTTC.

The chain employs TRBV7-9 and TRBJ2-5; 7 bases are shared with TRBD1. Germline trimming cut 5 bases from V and 1 base from J; bases unmatched to any gene: 4. CDR1 and CDR2 from the germline V gene are SEHNR and FQNEAQ (reference sequence). CDR3 length: 14 amino acids. The CDR3 bases are TGTGCCAGCAGCCCTGACAGGGCCCAAGAGACCCAGTACTTC. Its translation is CASSPDRAQETQYF.

CDR3 region: CASSGTVSGKYF. In DNA, the CDR3 is TGCGCCAGCAGTGGGACGGTGAGCGGAAAGTACTTC. The rearrangement uses TRBV10-2 and TRBJ2-7, with a possible D match to TRBD2 (5 bases). Trimming removed 4 bases from V and 11 bases from J, with 15 bases in between. The CDR3 is made up of 12 amino acids. The germline V gene has CDR1 WSHSY and CDR2 SAAADI.

The CDR3 sequence is CASSLGTSGRANNEQFF. CDR3 in DNA: TGTGCCAGCAGCCTCGGGACTAGCGGGAGGGCCAACAATGAGCAGTTCTTC. The rearrangement links TRBV7-7 to TRBJ2-1; TRBD2 matches at 16 bases. CDR1 is SSHAT and CDR2 is FNYEAQ in the germline V gene (reference sequence). With V trimmed by 5 bases and J by 5 bases, 6 bases remained unmatched. This CDR3 spans 17 amino acids. Full variable domain (remainder filled in from reference TRBV7-7 and TRBJ2-1): GAGVSQSPRYKVTKRGQDVTLRCDPISSHATLYWYQQALGQGPEFLTYFNYEAQPDKSGLPSDRFSAERPEGSISTLTIQRTEQRDSAMYRCASSLGTSGRANNEQFFGPGTRLTVL.

The V gene is TRBV11-2, the J gene TRBJ1-1; the match to TRBD1 covers 9 bases. Germline V gives CDR1 SGHAT, CDR2 FQNNGV. This CDR3 has 15 amino acids. Trimming at V came to 1 base and at J to 4 bases, leaving 4 bases not matched to a gene. As DNA, the CDR3 is TGTGCCAGCAGCTTAGCAAGGACAGGGGTCACTGAAGCTTTCTTT. It encodes CASSLARTGVTEAFF.

As concerns this clone: The same CDR3 is also encoded by other DNA sequences in this sample. The CDR3 nucleotides are TGTGCCAGTAGTATCGGGGGAGGCACAGATACGCAGTATTTT. The encoded protein is CASSIGGGTDTQYF. This sequence joins TRBV19 and TRBJ2-3, with D maybe TRBD2 (6 bases). The V end was cut by 3 bases, the J end by 1 base, with 8 bases between. The CDR3 is 14 residues long. Germline V lookup: CDR1 LNHDA, CDR2 SQIVND (reference sequence).

The chain joins TRBV5-4 to TRBJ2-7, with TRBD1 matching over 11 bases. In germline, CDR1 is SGHNT, CDR2 YYREEE (reference sequence). The trim removed 3 bases at V and 2 bases at J, leaving 4 bases unmatched. There are 15 residues in the CDR3. The CDR3 here is CASSYPGQGAYEQYF. The CDR3 coding sequence is TGTGCCAGCAGCTATCCGGGACAGGGGGCCTACGAGCAGTACTTC.

The chain has TRBV4-3 and TRBJ2-2; D might be TRBD2 (5 bases). Germline V gene data show CDR1 as LGHNA and CDR2 as YSLEER. The germline V and J ends were trimmed by 5 bases and 5 bases, with 15 bases remaining between them. The CDR3 has 15 amino acids. CDR3 in DNA: TGCGCCAGCAGCTTAGGAGGCGGGCTGACCGGGGAGCTGTTTTTT. Its protein product is CASSLGGGLTGELFF.

The rearrangement joins TRBV28 to TRBJ2-6; possibly TRBD2 for D (6 bases). Trimming removed 6 bases at V and 5 bases at J, with 14 bases between. The CDR3 loop spans 15 amino acids. Germline V gene data show CDR1 as MDHEN and CDR2 as SYDVKM. The CDR3 DNA is TGTGCCAGCAGCCCTGGGAGGAGCCGGGCCAACGTCCTGACTTTC. Its protein product is CASSPGRSRANVLTF.

Comment on this clone: This CDR3 is also generated by other DNA sequences in the sample. The chain recombines TRBV7-3 with TRBJ2-1, with D possibly being TRBD1 or TRBD2 (5 bases each). V lost 2 bases, J lost 4 bases, and 6 bases lay in between. The CDR3 is 13 amino acids. Germline V gives CDR1 SGHTA, CDR2 FQGTGA. The CDR3 nucleotides read TGTGCCAGCAGCTTAGGGACGTACAATGAGCAGTTCTTC. Translated, it gives CASSLGTYNEQFF.

The chain joins TRBV19 to TRBJ1-1; D not certain. The V end lost 2 bases, the J end lost 3 bases, and 13 bases lay between the germline ends. CDR1 and CDR2 from the germline V gene are LNHDA and SQIVND (reference sequence). This CDR3 comprises 15 residues. The CDR3 loop reads CASSIIPSGDTEAFF. The CDR3 region has the DNA TGTGCCAGTAGTATAATTCCCTCTGGTGACACTGAAGCTTTCTTT.

The V gene is TRBV7-9, the J gene TRBJ2-7; D remains unclear. Germline lookup yields CDR1 SEHNR and CDR2 FQNEAQ (reference sequence). The CDR3 covers 13 residues. The V end lost 1 base, the J end lost 7 bases, and 11 bases lay between the germline ends. The CDR3 protein is CASSLVSPWEQYF. CDR3 bases: TGTGCCAGCAGCTTAGTTTCTCCTTGGGAGCAGTACTTC.

The chain employs TRBV10-3 and TRBJ2-1; no definite D call. The CDR3 covers 14 residues. In germline, CDR1 is ENHRY, CDR2 SYGVKD. Trimming left V 4 bases short and J 0 bases short, with 7 bases between. The CDR3 loop reads CAISGGSSYNEQFF. DNA for the CDR3: TGTGCCATCAGTGGCGGAAGCTCCTACAATGAGCAGTTCTTC.

The chain links TRBV7-2 to TRBJ2-7; D ambiguous. Per the germline V gene, CDR1 is SGHTA and CDR2 is FQGNSA. V lost 5 bases to trimming and J lost 3 bases, with 17 bases between them. The CDR3 consists of 15 residues. The CDR3 loop is CASSLETRPFYEQYF. The CDR3 DNA follows: TGTGCCAGCAGCCTCGAGACGCGGCCGTTCTACGAGCAGTACTTC. The full variable domain, its missing parts supplied by reference TRBV7-2 and TRBJ2-7, is GAGVSQSPSNKVTEKGKDVELRCDPISGHTALYWYRQSLGQGLEFLIYFQGNSAPDKSGLPSDRFSAERTGGSVSTLTIQRTQQEDSAVYLCASSLETRPFYEQYFGPGTRLTVT.

This chain joins TRBV18 and TRBJ2-5, with D possibly matching TRBD1 (6 bases). The CDR3 extends over 14 amino acids. The germline gives CDR1 KGHSH, CDR2 LQKENI. Trimming removed 3 bases from V and 5 bases from J, with 13 bases in between. The CDR3 sequence is CASSPGHLGETQYF. The CDR3 coding sequence is TGTGCCAGCTCACCGGGACACCTAGGGGAGACCCAGTACTTC.

V usage is TRBV5-1 and J usage is TRBJ2-3, with TRBD2 matching 7 bases. CDR3 length: 15 residues. Germline CDR1 reads SGHRS; CDR2 reads YFSETQ. Losses at the gene ends were 0 bases for V and 4 bases for J; bases not matched to a gene: 5. Here the CDR3 reads CASSLVSAGADTQYF. Written as DNA, the CDR3 is TGCGCCAGCAGCTTGGTCTCGGCGGGAGCAGATACGCAGTATTTT.

V gene TRBV5-6 combines with J gene TRBJ1-2; D unclear. V was trimmed by 4 bases and J by 2 bases, leaving 12 bases between them. CDR3 length: 14 residues. Looked up from germline, CDR1 is SGHDT and CDR2 is YYEEEE. CDR3 nucleotides: TGTGCCAGCAGCCCAGGACCCCGGAACTATGGCTACACCTTC. Translated, it gives CASSPGPRNYGYTF.

This sequence joins TRBV30 and TRBJ2-3; 13 positions match TRBD2. Losses at the gene ends were 4 bases for V and 2 bases for J; bases not matched to a gene: 6. CDR3 length equals 16 residues. The V gene's germline CDR1 is GTSNPN and CDR2 SVGIG (reference sequence). CDR3 DNA: TGTGCCTGGATCCAGACTAGCGGGAGGACCACAGATACGCAGTATTTT. Amino acids: CAWIQTSGRTTDTQYF.

The gene calls are TRBV7-2 and TRBJ2-2; no clear D. The germline V and J ends were trimmed by 2 bases and 0 bases, with 10 bases remaining between them. The germline V gene encodes CDR1 SGHTA and CDR2 FQGNSA. This CDR3 has 16 residues. CDR3 coding DNA: TGTGCCAGCAGCTTATGGTCCCAGTCGAACACCGGGGAGCTGTTTTTT. Encoded protein: CASSLWSQSNTGELFF. Complete variable domain (other parts from reference TRBV7-2 and TRBJ2-2): GAGVSQSPSNKVTEKGKDVELRCDPISGHTALYWYRQSLGQGLEFLIYFQGNSAPDKSGLPSDRFSAERTGGSVSTLTIQRTQQEDSAVYLCASSLWSQSNTGELFFGEGSRLTVL.